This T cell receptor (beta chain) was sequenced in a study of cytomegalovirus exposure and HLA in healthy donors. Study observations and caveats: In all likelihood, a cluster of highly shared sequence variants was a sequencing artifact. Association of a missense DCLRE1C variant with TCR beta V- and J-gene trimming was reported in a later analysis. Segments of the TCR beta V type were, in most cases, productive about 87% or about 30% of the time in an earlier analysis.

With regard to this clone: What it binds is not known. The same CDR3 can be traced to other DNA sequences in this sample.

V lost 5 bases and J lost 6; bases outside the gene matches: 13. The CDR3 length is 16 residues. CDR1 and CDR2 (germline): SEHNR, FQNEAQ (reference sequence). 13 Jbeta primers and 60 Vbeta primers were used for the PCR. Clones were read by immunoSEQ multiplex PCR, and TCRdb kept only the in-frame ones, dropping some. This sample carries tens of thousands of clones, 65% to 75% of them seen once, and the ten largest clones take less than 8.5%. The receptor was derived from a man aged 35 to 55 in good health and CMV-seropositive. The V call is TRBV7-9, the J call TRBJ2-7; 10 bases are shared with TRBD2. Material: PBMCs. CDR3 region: CASSPTPAGGPGEQYF. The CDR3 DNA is TGTGCCAGCAGCCCAACGCCAGCGGGAGGGCCAGGCGAGCAGTACTTC.